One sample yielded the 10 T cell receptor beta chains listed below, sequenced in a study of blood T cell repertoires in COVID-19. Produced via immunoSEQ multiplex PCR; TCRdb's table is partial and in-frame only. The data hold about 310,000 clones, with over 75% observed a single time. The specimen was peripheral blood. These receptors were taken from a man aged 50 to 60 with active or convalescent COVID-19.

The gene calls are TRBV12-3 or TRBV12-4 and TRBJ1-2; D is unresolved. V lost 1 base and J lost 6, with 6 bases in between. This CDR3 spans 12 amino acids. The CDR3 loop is CASSLGGDGYTF. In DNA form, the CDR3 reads TGTGCCAGCAGTTTAGGGGGAGATGGCTACACCTTC.

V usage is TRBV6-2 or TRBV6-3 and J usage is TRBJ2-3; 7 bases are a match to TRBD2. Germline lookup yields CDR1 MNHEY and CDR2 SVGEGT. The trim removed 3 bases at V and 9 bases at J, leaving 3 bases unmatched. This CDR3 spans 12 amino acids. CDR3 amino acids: CASSYQGGTQYF. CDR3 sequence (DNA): TGTGCCAGCAGTTATCAGGGAGGGACGCAGTATTTT.

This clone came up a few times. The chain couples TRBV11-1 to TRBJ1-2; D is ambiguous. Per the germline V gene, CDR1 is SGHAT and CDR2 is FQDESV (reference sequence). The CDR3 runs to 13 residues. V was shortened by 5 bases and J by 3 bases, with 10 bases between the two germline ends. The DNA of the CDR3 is TGTGCCAGCAGCCGGGAGGCGGACTATGGCTACACCTTC. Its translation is CASSREADYGYTF.

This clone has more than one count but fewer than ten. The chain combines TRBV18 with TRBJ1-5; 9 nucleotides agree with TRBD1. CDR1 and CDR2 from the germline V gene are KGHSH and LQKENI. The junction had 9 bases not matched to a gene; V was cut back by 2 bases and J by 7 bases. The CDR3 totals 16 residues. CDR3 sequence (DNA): TGTGCCAGCTCACCAAGTTCGGGACAGGGCACCCAGCCCCAGCATTTT. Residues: CASSPSSGQGTQPQHF.

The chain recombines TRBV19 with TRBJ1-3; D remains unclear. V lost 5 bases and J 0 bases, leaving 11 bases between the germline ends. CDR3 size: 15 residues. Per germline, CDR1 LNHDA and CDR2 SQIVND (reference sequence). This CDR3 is CASSPNLFSGNTIYF. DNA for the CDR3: TGTGCCAGTAGTCCTAACTTGTTCTCTGGAAACACCATATATTTT.

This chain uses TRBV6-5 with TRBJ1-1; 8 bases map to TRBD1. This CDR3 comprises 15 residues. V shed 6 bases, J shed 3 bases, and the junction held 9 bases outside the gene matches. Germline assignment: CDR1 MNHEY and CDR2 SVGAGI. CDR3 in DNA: TGTGCCAGCAGGCGTTTGACAGGGGACGACACTGAAGCTTTCTTT. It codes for CASRRLTGDDTEAFF.

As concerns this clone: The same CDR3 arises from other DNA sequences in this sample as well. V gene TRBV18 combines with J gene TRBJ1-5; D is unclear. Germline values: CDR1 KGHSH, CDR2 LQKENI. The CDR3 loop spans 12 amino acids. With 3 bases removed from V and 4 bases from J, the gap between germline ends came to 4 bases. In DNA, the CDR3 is TGTGCCAGCTCACCTCCGAATCAGCCCCAGCATTTT. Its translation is CASSPPNQPQHF.

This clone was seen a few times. Written as DNA, the CDR3 is TGTGCCAGCAGCTTGGACAGACGATCTAACTATGGCTACACCTTC. Protein product: CASSLDRRSNYGYTF. The chain joins TRBV13 to TRBJ1-2, with a weak D call TRBD1 (6 bases). Germline V CDR1 and CDR2: PRHDT, FYEKMQ (reference sequence). V dropped 3 bases and J dropped 0 bases, with 11 bases sitting between them. This CDR3 contains 15 residues.

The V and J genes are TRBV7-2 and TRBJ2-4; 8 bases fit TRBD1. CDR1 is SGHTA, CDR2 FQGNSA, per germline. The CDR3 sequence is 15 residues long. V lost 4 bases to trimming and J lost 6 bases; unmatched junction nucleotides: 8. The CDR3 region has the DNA TGTGCCAGCAGCTCGGTCAGGGGGCTCGGAAACATTCAGTACTTC. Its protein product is CASSSVRGLGNIQYF.

The CDR3 protein is CASSSGSSGANVLTF. CDR3 DNA: TGTGCCAGCTCATCGGGGTCCTCTGGGGCCAACGTCCTGACTTTC. This chain links TRBV18 with TRBJ2-6, with D maybe TRBD2 (5 bases). Trimming stripped 5 bases from V and 0 bases from J, with 8 bases between. The CDR3 runs 15 residues. Germline CDR1 and CDR2: KGHSH and LQKENI.